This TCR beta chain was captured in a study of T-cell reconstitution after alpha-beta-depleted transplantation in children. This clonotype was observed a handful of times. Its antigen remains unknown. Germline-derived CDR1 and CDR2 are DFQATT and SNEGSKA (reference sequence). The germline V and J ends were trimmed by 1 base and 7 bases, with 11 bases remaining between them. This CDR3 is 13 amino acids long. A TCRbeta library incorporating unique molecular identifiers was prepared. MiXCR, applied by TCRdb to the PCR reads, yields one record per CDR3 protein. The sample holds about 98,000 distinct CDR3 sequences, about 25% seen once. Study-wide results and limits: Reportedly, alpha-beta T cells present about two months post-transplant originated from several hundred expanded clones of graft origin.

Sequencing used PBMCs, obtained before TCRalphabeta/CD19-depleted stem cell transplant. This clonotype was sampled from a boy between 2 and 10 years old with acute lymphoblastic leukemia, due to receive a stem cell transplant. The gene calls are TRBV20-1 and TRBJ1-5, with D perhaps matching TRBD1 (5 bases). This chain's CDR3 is CSARVPGLQPQHF. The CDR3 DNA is TGCAGTGCTAGAGTACCAGGGTTGCAGCCCCAGCATTTT.